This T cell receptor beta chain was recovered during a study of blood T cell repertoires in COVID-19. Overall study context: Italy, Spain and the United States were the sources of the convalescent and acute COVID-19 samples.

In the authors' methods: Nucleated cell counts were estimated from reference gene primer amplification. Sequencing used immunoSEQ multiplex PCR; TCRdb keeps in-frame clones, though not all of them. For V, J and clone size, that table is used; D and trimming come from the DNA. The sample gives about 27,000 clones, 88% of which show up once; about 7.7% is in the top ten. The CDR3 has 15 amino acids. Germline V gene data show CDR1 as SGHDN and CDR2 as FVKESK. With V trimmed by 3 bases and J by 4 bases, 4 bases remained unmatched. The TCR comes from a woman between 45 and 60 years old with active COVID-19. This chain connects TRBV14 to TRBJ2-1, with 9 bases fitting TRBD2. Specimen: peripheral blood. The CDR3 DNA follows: TGTGCCAGCAGCCATTCTAGCGGGGTGTACAATGAGCAGTTCTTC. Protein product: CASSHSSGVYNEQFF.